This entry concerns a single TCR beta chain. The data derive from a study of cytomegalovirus exposure and HLA in healthy donors. PCR amplification relied on 60 Vbeta primers (plus 13 Jbeta primers). Generated by immunoSEQ multiplex PCR, the TCRdb table keeps only in-frame clones and is missing some. The profile shows 150,000 to 180,000 clones, 60% to 85% of them singletons. The CDR3 has 12 residues. Germline-derived CDR1 and CDR2 are SGHVS and FQNEAQ. Trimming removed 4 bases at V and 8 bases at J, with 11 bases between. This rearrangement joins TRBV7-8 to TRBJ1-2; TRBD1 might be the D (6 bases). Sequencing was carried out using PBMCs. The origin of this receptor is a woman in her thirties or forties in good health and CMV-seronegative. The CDR3: CASSYSGEGYTF. For the CDR3, the DNA is TGTGCCAGCAGCTATTCAGGGGAAGGCTACACCTTC.